These 24 T cell receptor beta chains share one sample of origin, sequenced in a study of blood T cell repertoires in COVID-19. This table comes from immunoSEQ multiplex PCR, and its TCRdb copy is limited to in-frame clones, with some not included. The table has roughly 250,000 clones, about 87% seen once. The sample taken for sequencing was PBMCs or T cells enriched from blood (not recorded which). These receptors all come from a woman aged 50 to 60 who had recovered from COVID-19.

This clone was counted a single time. The chain joins TRBV25-1 to TRBJ1-4; D gene unclear. CDR3 length: 15 residues. V lost 1 base, J lost 7 bases, and 13 bases lay in between. Per the germline V gene, CDR1 is MGHDK and CDR2 is SYGVNS. CDR3 in amino acids: CASSEFWGGSEKLFF. CDR3 DNA: TGTGCCAGCAGTGAATTCTGGGGTGGGAGTGAAAAACTGTTTTTT.

The rearrangement links TRBV7-2 to TRBJ1-5; 10 positions agree with TRBD1. Germline CDR1 is SGHTA and CDR2 is FQGNSA. CDR3 length equals 15 residues. Unmatched junction bases numbered 4, after V lost 1 base and J lost 7 bases. The CDR3 here is CASSLDGDRGQPQHF. In nucleotides, the CDR3 is TGTGCCAGCAGCTTAGACGGGGACAGGGGACAGCCCCAGCATTTT.

The count of this clone is one. The chain is built from TRBV7-3 and TRBJ2-3; 9 positions agree with TRBD2. The V gene end was trimmed by 5 bases and the J gene end by 5 bases; junction bases not matched to a gene: 5. This CDR3 has 14 residues. The germline V gene has CDR1 SGHTA and CDR2 FQGTGA. DNA for the CDR3: TGTGCCAGCAGCCAGGGACTAGCAGAAGATACGCAGTATTTT. Translation gives CASSQGLAEDTQYF.

This rearrangement joins TRBV12-5 to TRBJ1-2, with TRBD1 matching 9 bases. The CDR3 sequence is 17 residues long. The V and J ends lost 0 bases and 8 bases, in that order; junction bases with no gene match: 13. Germline V gene sequence: CDR1 LGHNT, CDR2 FRNRAP. CDR3 nucleotide sequence: TGTGCTAGTGGTTTGGTCACAGGGGGCTTCCTCATTGAAGGCTACACCTTC. This sequence encodes CASGLVTGGFLIEGYTF.

V gene TRBV20-1 combines with J gene TRBJ2-1, with D unclear. Per germline, CDR1 DFQATT and CDR2 SNEGSKA (reference sequence). Trimming took off 6 bases at V and 4 bases at J, with 4 bases between the two ends. This CDR3 region has 10 residues. The CDR3 region has the DNA TGCAGTGCCTTATACAATGAGCAGTTCTTC. As protein: CSALYNEQFF.

This sequence joins TRBV6-5 and TRBJ1-5; no reliable D call. The CDR3 contains 15 residues. Trimming removed 4 bases from V and 2 bases from J, with 12 bases in between. Germline V gene data show CDR1 as MNHEY and CDR2 as SVGAGI. The CDR3 region has the DNA TGTGCCAGCAGTTCTAGTGGTTTCGGCAATCAGCCCCAGCATTTT. Protein: CASSSSGFGNQPQHF.

This clone has only one observation. The chain links TRBV18 to TRBJ2-7, with 10 bases aligning to TRBD1. J gave up 3 bases and V 6 bases, and 5 bases lay outside the gene matches. The CDR3 extends over 14 amino acids. CDR1 and CDR2 (germline): KGHSH, LQKENI. CDR3 nucleotide sequence: TGTGCCAGCTCCTCCGGGACAGGGGACTACGAGCAGTACTTC. Translated, it gives CASSSGTGDYEQYF.

This rearrangement joins TRBV2 to TRBJ2-2; 7 nucleotides agree with TRBD2. This CDR3 contains 15 residues. V lost 8 bases, J lost 4 bases, and 10 bases stayed unmatched. CDR1 is SNHLY and CDR2 is FYNNEI in the germline V gene. CDR3 loop: CASAGEGLATGELFF. CDR3 in DNA: TGTGCCAGCGCGGGGGAGGGTCTGGCCACCGGGGAGCTGTTTTTT.

The chain links TRBV28 to TRBJ1-2; TRBD1 matches 9 bases. The CDR3 length is 15 residues. After removal of 7 bases from V and 4 bases from J, the junction contained 10 bases not matched to a gene. Germline V lookup: CDR1 MDHEN, CDR2 SYDVKM. CDR3 in DNA: TGTGCCAGCATTACCACAGGGGGCCGGTTCTATGGCTACACCTTC. Amino acid sequence: CASITTGGRFYGYTF.

V and J are TRBV19 and TRBJ2-5; TRBD2 matches at 7 bases. Germline-derived CDR1 and CDR2 are LNHDA and SQIVND (reference sequence). The V and J ends lost 3 bases and 5 bases, in that order; junction bases with no gene match: 6. This CDR3 spans 14 amino acids. The CDR3: CASSMRERAETQYF. The CDR3 coding sequence is TGTGCCAGTAGTATGCGGGAGAGGGCGGAGACCCAGTACTTC.

The chain carries TRBV4-3 and TRBJ2-1; 13 nucleotides line up with TRBD2. J lost 9 bases, V lost 1 base, and 3 bases had no gene match. Germline V gives CDR1 LGHNA, CDR2 YSLEER. CDR3 length: 15 residues. CDR3 sequence (DNA): TGCGCCAGCAGCCAAGGGGGACTAGCGGGATCTGAGCAGTTCTTC. As protein: CASSQGGLAGSEQFF.

The rearrangement joins TRBV30 to TRBJ1-1; D unresolved. The CDR3 runs 13 residues. CDR1 is GTSNPN, CDR2 SVGIG, per germline (reference sequence). V lost 5 bases and J lost 4, with 14 bases in between. The CDR3 reads CAWGLGGFTEAFF. CDR3 DNA: TGTGCCTGGGGGCTCGGAGGTTTCACTGAAGCTTTCTTT.

This chain connects TRBV5-5 to TRBJ2-1; 10 positions agree with TRBD1. Germline lookup yields CDR1 SGHKS and CDR2 YYEKEE (reference sequence). The CDR3 is 14 amino acids. Losses at the gene ends were 4 bases for V and 2 bases for J; bases not matched to a gene: 0. This chain's CDR3 is CASSDRGPYNEQFF. The CDR3 DNA is TGTGCCAGCAGCGACAGGGGGCCCTACAATGAGCAGTTCTTC.

This chain joins TRBV7-3 and TRBJ2-3, with 8 nucleotides matching TRBD1. The V gene's germline CDR1 is SGHTA and CDR2 FQGTGA. CDR3 length equals 14 residues. V lost 5 bases, J lost 1 base, and 2 bases stayed unmatched. The CDR3 region has the DNA TGTGCCAGCAGCCAGGACAGGGGCACAGATACGCAGTATTTT. Residues: CASSQDRGTDTQYF.

CDR3 loop: CASSRDRTANYGYTF. Written as DNA, the CDR3 is TGTGCCAGCAGCCGAGACAGAACAGCTAACTATGGCTACACCTTC. The chain couples TRBV7-9 to TRBJ1-2; D possibly corresponds to TRBD1 (5 bases). CDR3 size: 15 residues. Trimming took 5 bases from V and 0 from J, leaving 13 bases between them. CDR1 is SEHNR, CDR2 FQNEAQ, per germline (reference sequence).

V is TRBV10-3 and J is TRBJ2-5; 12 nucleotides match TRBD2. The V gene end was trimmed by 0 bases and the J gene end by 2 bases; junction bases not matched to a gene: 1. Germline V gives CDR1 ENHRY, CDR2 SYGVKD. The CDR3 consists of 16 residues. CDR3 region: CAISESLAGGQETQYF. The CDR3 nucleotides are TGTGCCATCAGTGAGTCACTAGCGGGAGGACAAGAGACCCAGTACTTC.

The chain couples TRBV11-2 to TRBJ1-4; 9 bases line up with TRBD1. V trimming: 5 bases; J trimming: 8 bases; junction bases outside the gene matches: 6. Germline V gives CDR1 SGHAT, CDR2 FQNNGV. The CDR3 is 14 residues long. The CDR3 protein is CASSPDRGGEKLFF. CDR3 DNA sequence: TGTGCCAGCAGCCCGGACAGGGGAGGCGAAAAACTGTTTTTT. The full variable domain, rest sourced from reference TRBV11-2 and TRBJ1-4, is EAGVAQSPRYKIIEKRQSVAFWCNPISGHATLYWYQQILGQGPKLLIQFQNNGVVDDSQLPKDRFSAERLKGVDSTLKIQPAKLEDSAVYLCASSPDRGGEKLFFGSGTQLSVL.

This clone appeared a few times. The chain is built from TRBV4-1 and TRBJ2-2; 8 bases agree with TRBD2. The CDR3 extends over 14 amino acids. V was pared by 6 bases and J by 6 bases, with 6 bases of the junction left unmatched. Looked up from germline, CDR1 is MGHRA and CDR2 is YSYEKL. The CDR3, as DNA: TGCGCCAGCAGAACCAGCGGGAGCGCCGGGGAGCTGTTTTTT. Protein: CASRTSGSAGELFF.

The chain combines TRBV14 with TRBJ2-7; TRBD2 agrees at 15 bases. This CDR3 is built from 20 residues. Germline assignment: CDR1 SGHDN and CDR2 FVKESK. After removal of 0 bases from V and 4 bases from J, the junction contained 13 bases not matched to a gene. The CDR3 DNA sequence: TGTGCCAGCAGCCAAGATCCCGGACTAGCGGGAGGGTACAAGCTTTACGAGCAGTACTTC. This sequence encodes CASSQDPGLAGGYKLYEQYF. The entire variable domain, with the rest obtained from reference TRBV14 and TRBJ2-7, is as follows: EAGVTQFPSHSVIEKGQTVTLRCDPISGHDNLYWYRRVMGKEIKFLLHFVKESKQDESGMPNNRFLAERTGGTYSTLKVQPAELEDSGVYFCASSQDPGLAGGYKLYEQYFGPGTRLTVT.

J is TRBJ1-2 and V is TRBV10-3; a weak D match, TRBD1 (5 bases). V lost 5 bases and J lost 1, with 14 bases in between. The CDR3 contains 15 residues. Germline CDR1 ENHRY, CDR2 SYGVKD. The CDR3 DNA is TGTGCCATCAGTAGCGGGACTTCAAATAACTATGGCTACACCTTC. Residues: CAISSGTSNNYGYTF.

The chain has TRBV3-1 (or the pseudogene TRBV3-2) and TRBJ2-3; 7 nucleotides line up with TRBD2. This CDR3 is 14 amino acids long. The V gene's germline CDR1 is LGHDT and CDR2 YNNKEL (reference sequence). J lost 4 bases, V lost 4 bases, and 5 bases had no gene match. As DNA, the CDR3 is TGTGCCAGCAGCCGGCGGGAGTTCGCAGATACGCAGTATTTT. Its protein is CASSRREFADTQYF.

The chain combines TRBV3-1 (or the pseudogene TRBV3-2) with TRBJ2-4; D might be TRBD2 (5 bases). The germline V and J ends were trimmed by 4 bases and 3 bases, with 19 bases remaining between them. Germline loops: CDR1 LGHDT, CDR2 YNNKEL (reference sequence). This CDR3 is built from 17 residues. Here the CDR3 DNA reads TGTGCCAGCAGCCTCACGAACCTACCGGGAATCAAAAACATTCAGTACTTC. Protein: CASSLTNLPGIKNIQYF.

This clone was found once. This chain links TRBV28 with TRBJ2-7; D unresolved. The CDR3 sequence is 12 residues long. CDR1 and CDR2 from the germline V gene are MDHEN and SYDVKM. Trimming left V 4 bases short and J 3 bases short, with 7 bases between. The DNA for the CDR3 is TGTGCCAGCAGTTCTACGATCTACGAGCAGTACTTC. Translated, it gives CASSSTIYEQYF.

Only a few counts were recorded for this clone. The chain employs TRBV5-4 and TRBJ2-2, with D perhaps matching TRBD1 (5 bases). CDR3 length: 15 amino acids. Germline V gives CDR1 SGHNT, CDR2 YYREEE (reference sequence). V lost 0 bases to trimming and J lost 1 base, with 7 bases between them. This CDR3 is CASSLGQGNTGELFF. The CDR3 DNA reads TGTGCCAGCAGCTTGGGCCAGGGGAACACCGGGGAGCTGTTTTTT. Filled out from reference TRBV5-4 and TRBJ2-2, the complete variable domain reads ETGVTQSPTHLIKTRGQQVTLRCSSQSGHNTVSWYQQALGQGPQFIFQYYREEENGRGNFPPRFSGLQFPNYSSELNVNALELDDSALYLCASSLGQGNTGELFFGEGSRLTVL.